One and the same sample provided the 11 T cell receptor beta chains below, sequenced in a study of response to subunit inactivated influenza vaccine. TCRdb analysed the RT-PCR reads with MiXCR anew, one entry per CDR3 protein. The data show 700,000 to 900,000 distinct CDR3 sequences, 21% seen once. The specimen comprised PBMCs from blood, sampled around 5 days after vaccination. The receptor source for this set is a man between 45 and 60 years old who received an inactivated influenza vaccine.

In this sample, this clonotype turned up a few times. The V gene is TRBV6-1, the J gene TRBJ2-1; TRBD2 matches 10 bases. Germline CDR1 is MNHNS and CDR2 is SASEGT. The J segment lost 5 bases and the V segment lost 6 bases, leaving 7 bases of the junction unmatched. The CDR3 is 15 amino acids. The CDR3 DNA follows: TGTGCCAGCAGAGGCTGGACTAGCGGAGACAATGAGCAGTTCTTC. Its translation is CASRGWTSGDNEQFF.

This clonotype was picked up a small number of times. The CDR3 bases are TGTGCCAGCACCCAGAGCAGCTCCTATAATTCACCCCTCCACTTT. Translated, it gives CASTQSSSYNSPLHF. The chain couples TRBV28 to TRBJ1-6, with D unclear. The germline V gene encodes CDR1 MDHEN and CDR2 SYDVKM. The germline V and J ends were trimmed by 7 bases and 0 bases, with 10 bases remaining between them. This CDR3 contains 15 residues.

V usage is TRBV3-1 and J usage is TRBJ2-7, with 11 bases fitting TRBD1. This CDR3 has 14 residues. The ends lost 4 bases at V and 7 bases at J; junction bases unmatched: 6. Germline V gives CDR1 LGHDT, CDR2 YNNKEL (reference sequence). The CDR3 DNA is TGTGCCAGCAGCCGCCGGGACAGGGGGTGGGAGCAGTACTTC. This translates into CASSRRDRGWEQYF.

This clonotype was picked up many times. The rearrangement joins TRBV20-1 to TRBJ1-5; D uncertain. The CDR3 totals 15 residues. V lost 0 bases and J lost 6, with 15 bases in between. Germline assignment: CDR1 DFQATT and CDR2 SNEGSKA (reference sequence). CDR3 sequence (DNA): TGCAGTGCTAGAGATCCGGGGTACGTGGGTCAGCCCCAGCATTTT. Translation gives CSARDPGYVGQPQHF.

In its sample, this clonotype was seen many times. This chain joins TRBV29-1 and TRBJ2-7, with TRBD2 as a possible D gene (6 bases). Trimming left V 7 bases short and J 0 bases short, with 13 bases between. CDR1 is SQVTM and CDR2 is ANQGSEA in the germline V gene. CDR3 length: 13 residues. CDR3 sequence reads: CSATRDFSYEQYF. CDR3 DNA sequence: TGCAGCGCAACGCGGGACTTCTCCTACGAGCAGTACTTC.

There are a few counts of this clonotype. The chain joins TRBV27 to TRBJ2-1; 9 bases map to TRBD2. Germline V gene sequence: CDR1 MNHEY, CDR2 SMNVEV (reference sequence). V dropped 6 bases and J dropped 7; count of bases not matched to a gene: 13. This CDR3 spans 16 amino acids. In DNA, the CDR3 is TGTGCCAGCAGATTCCTAGCGGGGAGGGCCGGTAATGAGCAGTTCTTC. Encoded protein: CASRFLAGRAGNEQFF.

The V gene is TRBV6-2 or TRBV6-3, the J gene TRBJ1-1; perhaps TRBD1 as D (5 bases). Germline V gene sequence: CDR1 MNHEY, CDR2 SVGEGT. CDR3 length: 13 residues. Trimming took 7 bases from V and 12 from J, leaving 21 bases between them. The DNA of the CDR3 is TGTGCCAGCACCACGCCCCCGGACAAAAGCCCTTTCTTT. Its translation: CASTTPPDKSPFF.

This clonotype showed up just a few times. This chain connects TRBV6-5 to TRBJ1-3; maybe TRBD1 (5 bases). CDR3 length: 17 residues. V shed 2 bases and J shed 4 bases, with 18 bases lying between them. Germline V gene sequence: CDR1 MNHEY, CDR2 SVGAGI. The chain's CDR3 is CASSYHKTANLGNTIYF. The DNA of the CDR3 is TGTGCCAGCAGTTACCACAAGACAGCAAACTTGGGAAACACCATATATTTT.

This clonotype has only a few counts. This chain links TRBV7-2 with TRBJ1-4; 8 bases line up with TRBD1. The J segment lost 0 bases and the V segment lost 3 bases, leaving 3 bases of the junction unmatched. The CDR3 is made up of 16 amino acids. Germline CDR1 reads SGHTA; CDR2 reads FQGNSA. Here the CDR3 DNA reads TGTGCCAGCAGCTTGGACAGGGTCGCAACTAATGAAAAACTGTTTTTT. The encoded protein is CASSLDRVATNEKLFF. Drawing the rest from reference TRBV7-2 and TRBJ1-4, the complete variable domain is GAGVSQSPSNKVTEKGKDVELRCDPISGHTALYWYRQSLGQGLEFLIYFQGNSAPDKSGLPSDRFSAERTGGSVSTLTIQRTQQEDSAVYLCASSLDRVATNEKLFFGSGTQLSVL.

A few counts support this clonotype. The rearrangement links TRBV11-2 to TRBJ1-2; D might be TRBD1 (5 bases). Deletions cut 5 bases from V and 6 bases from J, with 13 bases between. The CDR3 is 13 residues long. Germline V gene lookup returns CDR1 SGHAT and CDR2 FQNNGV. This CDR3 reads CASSRDLRNGYTF. The CDR3 DNA is TGTGCCAGCAGCCGGGACCTGAGAAATGGCTACACCTTC.

The chain links TRBV29-1 to TRBJ1-3; 7 bases fit TRBD1. After removal of 7 bases from V and 0 bases from J, the junction contained 6 bases not matched to a gene. Per germline, CDR1 SQVTM and CDR2 ANQGSEA. This CDR3 has 14 amino acids. The chain's CDR3 is CSARQGSSGNTIYF. The CDR3 coding sequence is TGCAGCGCTAGACAGGGAAGCTCTGGAAACACCATATATTTT. Full variable domain (remainder filled in from reference TRBV29-1 and TRBJ1-3): SAVISQKPSRDICQRGTSLTIQCQVDSQVTMMFWYRQQPGQSLTLIATANQGSEATYESGFVIDKFPISRPNLTFSTLTVSNMSPEDSSIYLCSARQGSSGNTIYFGEGSWLTVV.